The TCR beta chain described here comes from a study of long-term antiretroviral therapy in people with HIV. The CDR3 contains 11 residues. Trimming stripped 7 bases from V and 4 bases from J, with 7 bases between. The germline V gene has CDR1 LNHDA and CDR2 SQIVND (reference sequence). Version v3.0 of the immunoSEQ assay was performed at survey level. The assay was immunoSEQ multiplex PCR, and TCRdb's table has in-frame clones only and misses some. This table holds under 50,000 clones, about 86% found once. This clonotype originated in a woman between 45 and 65 years old with HIV. The specimen comprised unsorted PBMCs, sampled 1.2 years after starting antiretroviral therapy. V gene TRBV19 combines with J gene TRBJ1-2, with D hard to call. For the CDR3, the DNA is TGTGCCAGTACGGGCCGCTATGGCTACACCTTC. Translating gives CASTGRYGYTF.